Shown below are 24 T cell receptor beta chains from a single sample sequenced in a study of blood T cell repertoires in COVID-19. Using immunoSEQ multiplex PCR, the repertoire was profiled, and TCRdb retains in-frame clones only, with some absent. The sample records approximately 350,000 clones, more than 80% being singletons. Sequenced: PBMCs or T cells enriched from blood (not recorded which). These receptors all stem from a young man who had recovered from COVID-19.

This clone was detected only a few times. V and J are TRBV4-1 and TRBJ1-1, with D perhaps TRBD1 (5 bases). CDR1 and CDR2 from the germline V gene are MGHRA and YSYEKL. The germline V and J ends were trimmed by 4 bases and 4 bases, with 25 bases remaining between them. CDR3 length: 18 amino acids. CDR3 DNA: TGCGCCAGCAGCCCCAATGAAGTCCAGGGCAACTTGGGCACTGAAGCTTTCTTT. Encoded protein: CASSPNEVQGNLGTEAFF.

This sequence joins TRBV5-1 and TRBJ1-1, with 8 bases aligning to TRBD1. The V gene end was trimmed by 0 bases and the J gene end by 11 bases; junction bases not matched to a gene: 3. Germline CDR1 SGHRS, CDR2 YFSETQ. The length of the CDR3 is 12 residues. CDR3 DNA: TGCGCCAGCAGCTTGGACAGGGGGGATGCTTTCTTT. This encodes CASSLDRGDAFF. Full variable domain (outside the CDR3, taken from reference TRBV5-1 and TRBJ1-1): KAGVTQTPRYLIKTRGQQVTLSCSPISGHRSVSWYQQTPGQGLQFLFEYFSETQRNKGNFPGRFSGRQFSNSRSEMNVSTLELGDSALYLCASSLDRGDAFFGQGTRLTVV.

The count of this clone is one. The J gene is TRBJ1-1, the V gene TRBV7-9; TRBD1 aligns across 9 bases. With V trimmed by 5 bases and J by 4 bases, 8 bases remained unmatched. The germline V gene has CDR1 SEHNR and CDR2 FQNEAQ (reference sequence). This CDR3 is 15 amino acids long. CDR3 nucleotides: TGTGCCAGCAGCGCCACGACAGGGGGGGGCACTGAAGCTTTCTTT. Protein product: CASSATTGGGTEAFF.

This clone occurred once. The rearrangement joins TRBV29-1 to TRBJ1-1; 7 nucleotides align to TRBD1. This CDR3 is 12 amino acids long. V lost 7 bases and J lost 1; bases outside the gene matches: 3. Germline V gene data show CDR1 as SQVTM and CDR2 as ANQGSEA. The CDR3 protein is CSAQGGNTEAFF. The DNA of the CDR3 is TGCAGCGCCCAGGGGGGGAACACTGAAGCTTTCTTT. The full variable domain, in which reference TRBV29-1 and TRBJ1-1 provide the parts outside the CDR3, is SAVISQKPSRDICQRGTSLTIQCQVDSQVTMMFWYRQQPGQSLTLIATANQGSEATYESGFVIDKFPISRPNLTFSTLTVSNMSPEDSSIYLCSAQGGNTEAFFGQGTRLTVV.

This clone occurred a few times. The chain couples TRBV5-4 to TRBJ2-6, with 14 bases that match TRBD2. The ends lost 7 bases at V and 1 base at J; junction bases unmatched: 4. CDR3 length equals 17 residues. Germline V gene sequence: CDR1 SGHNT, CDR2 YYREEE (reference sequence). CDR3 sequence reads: CASGGLAGGSGANVLTF. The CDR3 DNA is TGTGCCAGCGGAGGACTAGCGGGAGGTTCTGGGGCCAACGTCCTGACTTTC.

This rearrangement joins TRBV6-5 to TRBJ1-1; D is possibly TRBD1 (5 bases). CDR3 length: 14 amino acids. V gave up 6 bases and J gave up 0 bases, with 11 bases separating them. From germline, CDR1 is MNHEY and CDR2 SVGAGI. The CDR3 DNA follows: TGTGCCAGCAGCGGACTACAGGTGAACACTGAAGCTTTCTTT. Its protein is CASSGLQVNTEAFF.

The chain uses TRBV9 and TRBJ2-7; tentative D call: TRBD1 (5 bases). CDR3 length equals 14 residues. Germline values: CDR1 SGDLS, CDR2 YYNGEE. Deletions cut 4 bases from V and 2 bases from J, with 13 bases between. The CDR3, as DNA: TGTGCCAGCAGCAGAGGACAAACTCCCTACGAGCAGTACTTC. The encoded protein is CASSRGQTPYEQYF.

The CDR3, as DNA: TGTGCCAGCAGTTCGGGGGGACAGGGAGCCAATCAGCCCCAGCATTTT. Translated, it gives CASSSGGQGANQPQHF. The rearrangement links TRBV28 to TRBJ1-5; 9 nucleotides line up with TRBD1. V dropped 4 bases and J dropped 3; count of bases not matched to a gene: 7. Germline V lookup: CDR1 MDHEN, CDR2 SYDVKM. The CDR3 spans 16 residues.

Here the CDR3 reads CATSDRAGTGGTDTQYF. CDR3 nucleotides: TGTGCCACCAGTGATAGAGCCGGGACAGGGGGCACAGATACGCAGTATTTT. The chain carries TRBV24-1 and TRBJ2-3; TRBD1 aligns across 10 bases. The J segment lost 1 base and the V segment lost 3 bases, leaving 6 bases of the junction unmatched. The CDR3 contains 17 residues. Per the germline V gene, CDR1 is KGHDR and CDR2 is SFDVKD.

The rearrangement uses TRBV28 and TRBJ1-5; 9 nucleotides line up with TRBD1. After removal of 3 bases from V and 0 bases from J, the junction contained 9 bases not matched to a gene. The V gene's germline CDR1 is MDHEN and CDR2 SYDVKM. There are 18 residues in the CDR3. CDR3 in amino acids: CASSFGTGTFSSNQPQHF. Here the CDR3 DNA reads TGTGCCAGCAGTTTCGGGACAGGGACCTTTAGTAGCAATCAGCCCCAGCATTTT.

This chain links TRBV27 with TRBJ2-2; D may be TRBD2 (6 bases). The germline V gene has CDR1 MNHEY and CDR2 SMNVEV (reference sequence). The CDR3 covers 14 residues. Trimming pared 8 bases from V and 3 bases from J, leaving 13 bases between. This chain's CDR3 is CASRGGFYTGELFF. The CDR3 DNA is TGTGCCAGCCGTGGAGGGTTCTACACCGGGGAGCTGTTTTTT.

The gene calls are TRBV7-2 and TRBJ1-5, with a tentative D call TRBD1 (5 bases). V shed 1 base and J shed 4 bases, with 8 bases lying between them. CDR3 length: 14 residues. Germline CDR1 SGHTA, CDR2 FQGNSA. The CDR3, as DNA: TGTGCCAGCAGCTTAGGACGGACAAATCAGCCCCAGCATTTT. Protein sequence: CASSLGRTNQPQHF.

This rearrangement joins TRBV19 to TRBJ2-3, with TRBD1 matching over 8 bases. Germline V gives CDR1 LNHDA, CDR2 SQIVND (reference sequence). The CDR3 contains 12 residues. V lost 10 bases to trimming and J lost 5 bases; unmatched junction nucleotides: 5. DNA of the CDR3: TGTGCCACTGACAGGGGAGGAGATACGCAGTATTTT. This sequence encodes CATDRGGDTQYF.

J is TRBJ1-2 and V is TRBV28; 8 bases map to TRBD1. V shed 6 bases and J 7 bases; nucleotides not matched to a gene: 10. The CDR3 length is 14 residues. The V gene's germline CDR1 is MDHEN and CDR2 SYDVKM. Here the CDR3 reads CASSPGGALGGYTF. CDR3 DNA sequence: TGTGCCAGCAGCCCAGGGGGCGCATTGGGTGGCTACACCTTC.

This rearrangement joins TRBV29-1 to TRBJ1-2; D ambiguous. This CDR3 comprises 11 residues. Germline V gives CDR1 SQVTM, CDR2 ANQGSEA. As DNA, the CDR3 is TGCATCTGTATAGTGGACTATGGCTACACCTTC. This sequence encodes CICIVDYGYTF. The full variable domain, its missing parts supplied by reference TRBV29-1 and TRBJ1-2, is SAVISQKPSRDICQRGTSLTIQCQVDSQVTMMFWYRQQPGQSLTLIATANQGSEATYESGFVIDKFPISRPNLTFSTLTVSNMSPEDSSIYLCICIVDYGYTFGSGTRLTVV.

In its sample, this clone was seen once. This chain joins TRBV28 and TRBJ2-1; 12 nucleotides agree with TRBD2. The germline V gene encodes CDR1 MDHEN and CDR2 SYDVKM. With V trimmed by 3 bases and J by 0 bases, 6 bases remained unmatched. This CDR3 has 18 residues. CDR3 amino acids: CASSFSPGLAGSYNEQFF. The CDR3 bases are TGTGCCAGCAGTTTCTCACCGGGACTAGCGGGCTCCTACAATGAGCAGTTCTTC. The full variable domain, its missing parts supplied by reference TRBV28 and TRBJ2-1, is DVKVTQSSRYLVKRTGEKVFLECVQDMDHENMFWYRQDPGLGLRLIYFSYDVKMKEKGDIPEGYSVSREKKERFSLILESASTNQTSMYLCASSFSPGLAGSYNEQFFGPGTRLTVL.

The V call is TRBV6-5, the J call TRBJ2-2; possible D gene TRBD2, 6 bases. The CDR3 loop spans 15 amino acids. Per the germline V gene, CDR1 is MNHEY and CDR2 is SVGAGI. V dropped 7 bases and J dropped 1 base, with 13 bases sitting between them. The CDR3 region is CASKPGLMNTGELFF. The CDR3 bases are TGTGCCAGCAAACCGGGACTTATGAACACCGGGGAGCTGTTTTTT.

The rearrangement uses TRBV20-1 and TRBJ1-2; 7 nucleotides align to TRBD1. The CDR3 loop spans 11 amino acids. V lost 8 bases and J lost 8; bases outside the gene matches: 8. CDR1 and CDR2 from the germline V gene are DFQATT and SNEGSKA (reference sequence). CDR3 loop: CSPDRVAGYTF. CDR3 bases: TGCAGTCCTGACAGGGTGGCCGGCTACACCTTC.

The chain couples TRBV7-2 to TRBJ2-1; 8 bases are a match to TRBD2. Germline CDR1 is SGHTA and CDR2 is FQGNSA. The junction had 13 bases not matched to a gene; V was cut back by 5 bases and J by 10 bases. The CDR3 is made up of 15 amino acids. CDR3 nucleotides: TGTGCCAGCAGCCCGCCCGGGACTAGTTCAAGCGAGCAGTTCTTC. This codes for CASSPPGTSSSEQFF.

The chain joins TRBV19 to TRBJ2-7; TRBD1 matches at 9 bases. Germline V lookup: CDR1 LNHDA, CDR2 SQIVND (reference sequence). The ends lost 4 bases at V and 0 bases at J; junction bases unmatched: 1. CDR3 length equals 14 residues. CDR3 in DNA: TGTGCCAGTAGTAGGGGACAGGGCTCCTACGAGCAGTACTTC. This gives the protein CASSRGQGSYEQYF.

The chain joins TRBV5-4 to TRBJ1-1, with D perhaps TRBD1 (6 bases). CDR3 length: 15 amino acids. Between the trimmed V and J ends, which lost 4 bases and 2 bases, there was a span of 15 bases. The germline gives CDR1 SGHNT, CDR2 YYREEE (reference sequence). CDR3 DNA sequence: TGTGCCAGCAGCGGAATCACAGGGATCAACACTGAAGCTTTCTTT. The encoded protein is CASSGITGINTEAFF.

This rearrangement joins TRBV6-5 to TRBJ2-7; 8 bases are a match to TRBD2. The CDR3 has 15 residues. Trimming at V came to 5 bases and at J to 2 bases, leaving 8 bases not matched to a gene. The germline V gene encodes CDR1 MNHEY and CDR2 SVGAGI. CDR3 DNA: TGTGCCAGCAGTCCCAGCGGGGGAGCCCCCTACGAGCAGTACTTC. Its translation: CASSPSGGAPYEQYF.

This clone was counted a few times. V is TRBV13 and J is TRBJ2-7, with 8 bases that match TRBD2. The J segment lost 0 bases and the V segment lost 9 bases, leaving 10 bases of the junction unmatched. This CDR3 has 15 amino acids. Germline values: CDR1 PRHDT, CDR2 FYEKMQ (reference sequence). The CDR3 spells CASRGGGESSYEQYF. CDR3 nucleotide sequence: TGTGCCAGTCGGGGGGGAGGAGAGAGCTCCTACGAGCAGTACTTC.

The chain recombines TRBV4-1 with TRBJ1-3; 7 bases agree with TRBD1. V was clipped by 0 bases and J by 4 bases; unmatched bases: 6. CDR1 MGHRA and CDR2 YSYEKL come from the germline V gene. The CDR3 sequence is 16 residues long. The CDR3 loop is CASSQDPGQRGNTIYF. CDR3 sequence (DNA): TGCGCCAGCAGCCAAGATCCGGGACAGCGAGGAAACACCATATATTTT.